Listed below are T cell receptor beta chains from one sample, sequenced in a study of shared clonotypes between healthy human individuals. Here immunoSEQ multiplex PCR was the method, and the copy in TCRdb shows in-frame clones only, minus some. The table shows some 1.4 million clones, with 96% occurring only once. Input material: naive CD4+ T cells sorted from blood. The receptors were sampled from a man under 40 in good health. The CDR3 runs from the conserved cysteine through the conserved F or W. Clone sizes are given selectively: once, few, many, or a class where the clone is expanded.

V,J,size,CDR3
TRBV7-9,TRBJ2-1,NA,CASSRRDNEQFF
TRBV28,TRBJ1-1,NA,CASSFSSPGTTEAFF
TRBV5-1,TRBJ2-1,NA,CASSLDRANNEQFF
TRBV5-1,TRBJ2-1,once,CASSSTGENYNEQFF
TRBV27,TRBJ2-1,NA,CASSQVILAGEWDYKGGQFF
TRBV18,TRBJ2-5,NA,CASSRGGATRETQYF
TRBV11-2,TRBJ2-7,NA,CASSLEGGSYEQYF
TRBV25-1,TRBJ1-2,NA,CASSTLDTEQGLYTF
TRBV20-1,TRBJ2-5,once,CSAIIETQYF
TRBV10-3,TRBJ2-1,NA,CAISESTDFGEQFF
TRBV2,TRBJ2-5,NA,CASSYTGFQETQYF
TRBV28,TRBJ2-3,once,CASSLSQTDTQYF
TRBV10-1,TRBJ2-1,NA,CASSESGGGTARFF
TRBV9,TRBJ2-1,NA,CASSGTVSSYNEQFF
TRBV19,TRBJ1-4,once,CASSNSGATNEKLFF
TRBV7-9,TRBJ2-1,NA,CASSLRPEGPPVF
TRBV30,TRBJ2-2,NA,CAWSQSGMGTGELFF
TRBV6-6,TRBJ1-1,once,CASSYSNRNTEAFF
TRBV7-3,TRBJ2-3,NA,CASSPQRTSTDTQYF
TRBV9,TRBJ2-1,NA,CASSVAVAREQFF
TRBV28,TRBJ1-3,NA,CASSLLGQGVTIYF
TRBV5-4,TRBJ2-7,NA,CASSREGTSYEQYF
TRBV10-3,TRBJ2-5,NA,CAISEPRGRTGNQETQYF
TRBV14,TRBJ1-5,NA,CASSQTGGSNQPQHF
TRBV28,TRBJ1-1,NA,CASSLPANTEAFF
TRBV11-3,TRBJ2-7,NA,CASSLTTDSEQYF
TRBV5-6,TRBJ2-3,once,CASSWRQGYPDTQYF
TRBV18,TRBJ1-2,NA,CASSPVVDGYGYTF
TRBV5-4,TRBJ2-7,NA,CASSLPGGPDEQYF
TRBV5-1,TRBJ2-5,once,CASSPQGQETQYF
TRBV25-1,TRBJ1-4,NA,CARTGGGANEKLFF
TRBV18,TRBJ2-3,NA,CATRDRASTDTQYF
TRBV6-5,TRBJ2-4,NA,CASRGQPASKNIQYF
TRBV28,TRBJ1-5,NA,CASSLSKKGQGNQPQHF
TRBV28,TRBJ2-7,once,CASYHIPYEQYF
TRBV27,TRBJ2-2,few,CASTKFGLDSSLEVAGELFF
TRBV16,TRBJ1-2,NA,CASSQSTRTAIKYYGYTF
TRBV10-1,TRBJ2-7,NA,CALPLGLAGENEQYF
TRBV13,TRBJ2-1,NA,CASRTQDRVINEQFF
TRBV28,TRBJ2-7,NA,CASRSGTGGWNEQYF
TRBV28,TRBJ2-7,NA,CASSFSGAGEQYF
TRBV5-4,TRBJ1-6,NA,CASSGRTGYNSPLHF
TRBV6-1,TRBJ2-3,NA,CASVYGNRADTQYF
TRBV5-1,TRBJ1-1,once,CASTREGNTEAFF
TRBV6-4,TRBJ2-2,NA,CASSRDYATGELFF
TRBV7-2,TRBJ1-4,NA,CASSLSPGAQVFF
TRBV18,TRBJ2-7,once,CASSPLARDKGQGAAYEQYF
TRBV7-7,TRBJ2-5,NA,CASSSGRTSGRETQYF
TRBV5-8,TRBJ2-7,NA,CASSLWRQGLRYEQYF
TRBV7-3,TRBJ2-7,NA,CASSLAGSGFYEQYF
TRBV21-1,TRBJ2-3,NA,CASSKVTDTQYF
TRBV7-9,TRBJ2-7,NA,CASNELAGVPYEQYF
TRBV11-2,TRBJ1-2,NA,CASSFIPVAGSVNGYTF